A selection of T cell receptor beta chains follows, all from one sample in a study of blood T cell repertoires in COVID-19. The protocol was immunoSEQ multiplex PCR, while the TCRdb copy is restricted to in-frame clones and leaves out a portion. Here the sample spans more than 400,000 clones, 70% to 90% being singletons. The sample comprised peripheral blood. The receptors were gathered from a human donor in a cohort sampled during active COVID-19. Each CDR3 is given with its conserved first and last residue.

v_gene: TRBV18
j_gene: TRBJ1-3
len: 14
CDR3aa: CASSPVSVGNTIYF

v_gene: TRBV29-1
j_gene: TRBJ1-1
len: 13
CDR3aa: CSVEAELNTEAFF

v_gene: TRBV6-1
j_gene: TRBJ2-1
len: 17
CDR3aa: CASSVTSGRIPYNEQFF

v_gene: TRBV5-1
j_gene: TRBJ1-2
len: 15
CDR3aa: CATSPAGGPNYGYTF

v_gene: TRBV11-3
j_gene: TRBJ2-3
len: 15
CDR3aa: CASSSTSGNADTQYF

v_gene: TRBV19
j_gene: TRBJ2-7
len: 15
CDR3aa: CASSPRDRGTYEQYF

v_gene: TRBV6-2/TRBV6-3
j_gene: TRBJ2-1
len: 12
CDR3aa: CASSLDRGVEFF

v_gene: TRBV7-3
j_gene: TRBJ2-1
len: 16
CDR3aa: CASSPSGRGTYNEQFF

v_gene: TRBV7-9
j_gene: TRBJ2-3
len: 14
CDR3aa: CASHRARGLDTQYF

v_gene: TRBV27
j_gene: TRBJ1-6
len: 15
CDR3aa: CASSRAGTGNSPLHF

v_gene: TRBV7-9
j_gene: TRBJ1-4
len: 14
CDR3aa: CASSLGQGNEKLFF

v_gene: TRBV15
j_gene: TRBJ1-4
len: 15
CDR3aa: CATSLDRTGDEKLFF

v_gene: TRBV28
j_gene: TRBJ2-1
len: 18
CDR3aa: CASSFPRGLAGRRNEQFF

v_gene: TRBV5-4
j_gene: TRBJ2-7
len: 14
CDR3aa: CARLGRDFDYEQYF

v_gene: TRBV6-2/TRBV6-3
j_gene: TRBJ2-4
len: 12
CDR3aa: CASSYLTIGQYF

v_gene: TRBV7-9
j_gene: TRBJ1-1
len: 14
CDR3aa: CASSLVIQNTEAFF

v_gene: TRBV2
j_gene: TRBJ2-5
len: 13
CDR3aa: CASSEGSQGTQYF

v_gene: TRBV5-1
j_gene: TRBJ1-2
len: 17
CDR3aa: CASSLTGGDFTNYGYTF

v_gene: TRBV9
j_gene: TRBJ2-7
len: 15
CDR3aa: CASSVDGRKSGEQYF

v_gene: TRBV7-8
j_gene: TRBJ2-7
len: 12
CDR3aa: CASSPRYGEQYF

v_gene: TRBV7-8
j_gene: TRBJ1-2
len: 16
CDR3aa: CASSWGAGTVNYGYTF

v_gene: TRBV28
j_gene: TRBJ2-1
len: 15
CDR3aa: CASSFVRRSYNEQFF

v_gene: TRBV25-1
j_gene: TRBJ2-7
len: 13
CDR3aa: CATGSTTPYEQYF

v_gene: TRBV5-1
j_gene: TRBJ2-1
len: 16
CDR3aa: CASSLVLAGTYNEQFF

v_gene: TRBV27
j_gene: TRBJ2-7
len: 16
CDR3aa: CASSLSLSQRPYEQYF

v_gene: TRBV4-2
j_gene: TRBJ2-1
len: 16
CDR3aa: CASSQGGLAGAQEQFF

v_gene: TRBV12-5
j_gene: TRBJ2-5
len: 15
CDR3aa: CASGSGLAGQETQYF

v_gene: TRBV7-2
j_gene: TRBJ2-1
len: 14
CDR3aa: CASSLSGSRRGGFF

v_gene: TRBV3-1/TRBV3-2
j_gene: TRBJ1-5
len: 13
CDR3aa: CASSQGGGQPQHF

v_gene: TRBV18
j_gene: TRBJ2-1
len: 18
CDR3aa: CASSLSLRTGMGEDEQFF

v_gene: TRBV7-7
j_gene: TRBJ2-3
len: 14
CDR3aa: CASSPGSSTDTQYF

v_gene: TRBV7-2
j_gene: TRBJ2-3
len: 15
CDR3aa: CASSLSSGRGDTQYF

v_gene: TRBV19
j_gene: TRBJ2-1
len: 16
CDR3aa: CASSIVAGGTYNEQFF

v_gene: TRBV2
j_gene: TRBJ2-2
len: 15
CDR3aa: CASKGTSVITGELFF

v_gene: TRBV5-1
j_gene: TRBJ1-2
len: 12
CDR3aa: CATGQGNYGYTF

v_gene: TRBV5-1
j_gene: TRBJ2-2
len: 16
CDR3aa: CASSYGLAGPTGELFF

v_gene: TRBV24-1
j_gene: TRBJ2-5
len: 15
CDR3aa: CATSDPAGPGETQYF

v_gene: TRBV9
j_gene: TRBJ2-7
len: 14
CDR3aa: CASSPRQSSYEQYF

v_gene: TRBV28
j_gene: TRBJ1-2
len: 16
CDR3aa: CASSGIPGQPSMDYTF

v_gene: TRBV9
j_gene: TRBJ2-3
len: 15
CDR3aa: CASSVAITSTDTQYF

v_gene: TRBV7-2
j_gene: TRBJ2-3
len: 16
CDR3aa: CASSLEPSGATDTQYF

v_gene: TRBV5-6
j_gene: TRBJ1-1
len: 14
CDR3aa: CASSWAGGITEAFF

v_gene: TRBV5-1
j_gene: TRBJ2-7
len: 14
CDR3aa: CASSSGLEGYEQYF

v_gene: TRBV6-5
j_gene: TRBJ1-1
len: 16
CDR3aa: CASSFSGQGRGAEAFF

v_gene: TRBV18
j_gene: TRBJ2-7
len: 12
CDR3aa: CASSSRGLEQYF

v_gene: TRBV30
j_gene: TRBJ2-2
len: 13
CDR3aa: CAWSVTGSGELFF

v_gene: TRBV6-1
j_gene: TRBJ2-1
len: 14
CDR3aa: CASSDSGSYNEQFF

v_gene: TRBV27
j_gene: TRBJ2-2
len: 15
CDR3aa: CASSLGDRVTGELFF

v_gene: TRBV27
j_gene: TRBJ2-5
len: 15
CDR3aa: CASSTDTGAQETQYF

v_gene: TRBV27
j_gene: TRBJ2-1
len: 12
CDR3aa: CASSLTGQGPFF